One sample yielded the 20 T cell receptor beta chains listed below, sequenced in a study of T cell therapy after organ transplantation. The sample's time point: 20-29 weeks after completion of therapy. Method: immunoSEQ multiplex PCR; TCRdb's copy keeps in-frame clones and lacks some. The sample lists around 20,000 clones; around 83% were seen once. These TCRs are of unknown antigen specificity. This sample comprised CD8+ T cells from blood, obtained after autologous CMV-specific T cell therapy. The receptor set was obtained from a human patient who had received a solid organ transplant and had CMV disease. Some T cells may have come from the graft donor.

This rearrangement joins TRBV6-5 to TRBJ1-1; 11 bases map to TRBD1. Looked up from germline, CDR1 is MNHEY and CDR2 is SVGAGI. Unmatched junction bases numbered 6, after V lost 2 bases and J lost 4 bases. The CDR3 sequence is 16 residues long. The CDR3 nucleotides are TGTGCCAGCAGTTACGCTTCCGGGACAGGGGGCACTGAAGCTTTCTTT. Translation gives CASSYASGTGGTEAFF.

This clone ranks as medium-sized (0.01 to 0.1%). The sample contains more than one DNA sequence encoding this CDR3. The genes are TRBV13 and TRBJ2-7; D unclear. Germline V lookup: CDR1 PRHDT, CDR2 FYEKMQ (reference sequence). The CDR3 consists of 11 residues. V gave up 2 bases and J gave up 6 bases, with 5 bases separating them. CDR3 residues: CASSLIGEQYF. The CDR3 bases are TGTGCCAGCAGCTTAATCGGCGAGCAGTACTTC.

This rearrangement joins TRBV30 to TRBJ2-7; D is possibly TRBD2 (5 bases). V shed 0 bases and J shed 5 bases, with 11 bases lying between them. Germline V lookup: CDR1 GTSNPN, CDR2 SVGIG (reference sequence). The CDR3 contains 13 residues. The CDR3 loop reads CAWSVFGVHEQYF. CDR3 DNA sequence: TGTGCCTGGAGTGTATTCGGGGTCCACGAGCAGTACTTC. Full variable domain (remainder filled in from reference TRBV30 and TRBJ2-7): SQTIHQWPATLVQPVGSPLSLECTVEGTSNPNLYWYRQAAGRGLQLLFYSVGIGQISSEVPQNLSASRPQDRQFILSSKKLLLSDSGFYLCAWSVFGVHEQYFGPGTRLTVT.

This sequence joins TRBV27 and TRBJ1-5; D perhaps matches TRBD1 (6 bases). The germline V gene has CDR1 MNHEY and CDR2 SMNVEV (reference sequence). The V end lost 2 bases, the J end lost 0 bases, and 11 bases lay between the germline ends. The CDR3 spans 16 residues. CDR3 sequence reads: CASSLRGFLSNQPQHF. As DNA, the CDR3 is TGTGCCAGCAGTTTAAGGGGGTTTCTTAGCAATCAGCCCCAGCATTTT.

The chain joins TRBV28 to TRBJ2-4; possibly TRBD2 for D (5 bases). The CDR3 covers 16 residues. Germline loops: CDR1 MDHEN, CDR2 SYDVKM. V lost 8 bases and J lost 8, with 25 bases in between. The chain's CDR3 is CASQPSGMGLQDIQYF. The CDR3 bases are TGTGCCAGCCAGCCATCCGGGATGGGCCTCCAAGACATTCAGTACTTC.

V and J are TRBV4-1 and TRBJ1-2; 8 bases fit TRBD1. The germline V gene encodes CDR1 MGHRA and CDR2 YSYEKL. V lost 4 bases to trimming and J lost 5 bases; unmatched junction nucleotides: 6. The CDR3 spans 14 residues. CDR3 sequence reads: CASSPQGAFYGYTF. The CDR3 DNA reads TGCGCCAGCAGCCCCCAGGGGGCTTTTTATGGCTACACCTTC.

This clone was observed a handful of times. This sequence joins TRBV6-5 and TRBJ2-1; 10 bases match TRBD2. CDR3 size: 13 residues. Germline V gene lookup returns CDR1 MNHEY and CDR2 SVGAGI. Unmatched junction bases numbered 6, after V lost 8 bases and J lost 8 bases. The CDR3, as DNA: TGTGCCAGCTCGGCTAGCGGGAGTTATGAGCAGTTCTTC. It is translated as CASSASGSYEQFF.

This clone was detected a few times. The chain joins TRBV19 to TRBJ1-5, with D possibly being TRBD1 (5 bases). CDR3 length: 13 residues. The V and J ends lost 6 bases and 6 bases respectively, with 12 bases between them. Germline V gene lookup returns CDR1 LNHDA and CDR2 SQIVND (reference sequence). The CDR3 loop reads CASREGSGQPQHF. CDR3 coding DNA: TGTGCCAGTAGGGAGGGGTCTGGTCAGCCCCAGCATTTT.

In this sample, this clone turned up a few times. This chain links TRBV6-4 with TRBJ1-1; D gene uncertain. The CDR3 is 14 amino acids. With 7 bases removed from V and 1 base from J, the gap between germline ends came to 13 bases. Germline V gene sequence: CDR1 MRHNA, CDR2 SNTAGT. The CDR3 bases are TGTGCCAGCATGGGCTGGCCGAAGAACACTGAAGCTTTCTTT. Encoded protein: CASMGWPKNTEAFF.

The chain combines TRBV7-8 with TRBJ2-5, with TRBD2 as a possible D gene (5 bases). This CDR3 is built from 15 residues. Germline V gene data show CDR1 as SGHVS and CDR2 as FQNEAQ. V was cut by 1 base and J by 5 bases, with 14 bases left in between. CDR3 DNA: TGTGCCAGCAGCTTAGAGGGAAGAGGGAGCGAGACCCAGTACTTC. Translated, it gives CASSLEGRGSETQYF.

The V and J genes are TRBV11-1 and TRBJ1-1; TRBD1 might be the D (5 bases). This CDR3 region has 16 residues. V gave up 4 bases and J gave up 6 bases, with 21 bases separating them. Per germline, CDR1 SGHAT and CDR2 FQDESV (reference sequence). The CDR3 DNA sequence: TGTGCCAGCAGCTGGATCCCGGGACCCGGAGGGCCTGAAGCTTTCTTT. It yields the protein CASSWIPGPGGPEAFF.

This sequence joins TRBV11-2 and TRBJ1-2; D is ambiguous. From germline, CDR1 is SGHAT and CDR2 FQNNGV. Trimming took 5 bases from V and 8 from J, leaving 15 bases between them. There are 13 residues in the CDR3. CDR3 protein: CASSPPSMGGYTF. The CDR3, as DNA: TGTGCCAGCAGCCCCCCCTCAATGGGCGGCTACACCTTC.

The chain has TRBV6-4 and TRBJ1-2; 7 positions agree with TRBD1. The J segment lost 8 bases and the V segment lost 2 bases, leaving 5 bases of the junction unmatched. The CDR3 totals 13 residues. The V gene's germline CDR1 is MRHNA and CDR2 SNTAGT. The CDR3 region has the DNA TGTGCCAGCAGTGACCGAGGGGGCAGCGGCTACACCTTC. Its protein is CASSDRGGSGYTF.

The chain is built from TRBV11-3 and TRBJ2-2, with D perhaps TRBD2 (5 bases). The CDR3 is made up of 16 amino acids. Per germline, CDR1 SGHNT and CDR2 YENEEA. V lost 5 bases to trimming and J lost 4 bases, with 17 bases between them. The CDR3 bases are TGTGCCAGCAGCCCAAGTACCGGGGAAGTCACCGGGGAGCTGTTTTTT. This codes for CASSPSTGEVTGELFF.

The chain joins TRBV27 to TRBJ1-4; possibly TRBD1 for D (6 bases). With 8 bases removed from V and 7 bases from J, the gap between germline ends came to 14 bases. The germline gives CDR1 MNHEY, CDR2 SMNVEV (reference sequence). CDR3 length equals 13 residues. In DNA form, the CDR3 reads TGTGCCAGCCTGGGGGGCGGAGGTGAAAAACTGTTTTTT. It is translated as CASLGGGGEKLFF.

This chain uses TRBV15 with TRBJ1-6; D is unclear. From germline, CDR1 is LNHNV and CDR2 YYDKDF (reference sequence). The CDR3 runs 19 residues. V shed 0 bases and J shed 7 bases, with 22 bases lying between them. The CDR3: CATSRDRNSLVSLNSPLHF. CDR3 bases: TGTGCCACCAGCAGAGATCGTAACAGTCTGGTCTCTTTAAATTCACCCCTCCACTTT.

V usage is TRBV5-1 and J usage is TRBJ2-3; 8 positions match TRBD2. This CDR3 region has 16 residues. Germline lookup yields CDR1 SGHRS and CDR2 YFSETQ. V trimming: 3 bases; J trimming: 3 bases; junction bases outside the gene matches: 9. The CDR3 sequence: CASSSKAGGITDTQYF. The CDR3 nucleotides read TGCGCCAGCAGCTCGAAGGCGGGGGGCATAACAGATACGCAGTATTTT.

This chain links TRBV9 with TRBJ1-2; D gene uncertain. Trimming removed 4 bases at V and 1 base at J, with 17 bases between. The CDR3 runs 16 residues. CDR1 SGDLS and CDR2 YYNGEE come from the germline V gene. The CDR3 sequence is CASSPQNRDFNYGYTF. CDR3 nucleotides: TGTGCCAGCAGCCCTCAGAACCGTGACTTTAACTATGGCTACACCTTC.

The rearrangement joins TRBV15 to TRBJ2-1; D is undetermined. Germline V CDR1 and CDR2: LNHNV, YYDKDF (reference sequence). V shed 3 bases and J shed 2 bases, with 11 bases lying between them. This CDR3 contains 15 residues. The DNA of the CDR3 is TGTGCCACCAGCAGTAGGTCCAGCCCCTACAATGAGCAGTTCTTC. Residues: CATSSRSSPYNEQFF.

This chain uses TRBV19 with TRBJ2-1; the match to TRBD1 covers 9 bases. The CDR3 is made up of 13 amino acids. V shed 3 bases, J shed 6 bases, and the junction held 0 bases outside the gene matches. Germline loops: CDR1 LNHDA, CDR2 SQIVND (reference sequence). The DNA for the CDR3 is TGTGCCAGTAGTATGGGACAGGGCAATGAGCAGTTCTTC. Protein sequence: CASSMGQGNEQFF.